This section outlines one T cell receptor (beta chain) sequence together with its context. Its target is not known. This sample stems from a study of cytomegalovirus exposure and HLA in healthy donors. General observations from the study: A later analysis linked a missense variant in DCLRE1C to the trimming of TCR beta V and J genes.

Germline CDR1 reads KGHSH; CDR2 reads LQKENI. This CDR3 has 17 amino acids. V lost 3 bases and J lost 0; bases outside the gene matches: 8. The study ran its PCR with 60 Vbeta and 13 Jbeta primers. Sequencing used immunoSEQ multiplex PCR; TCRdb keeps in-frame clones, though not all of them. The data contain 100,000 to 150,000 clones, roughly 78% of them seen just once; the ten biggest clones take up 5.5% to 8%. Material: PBMCs. This receptor was identified in a woman between 40 and 50 years old in good health and CMV-seronegative. The chain employs TRBV18 and TRBJ1-3, with TRBD1 matching over 7 bases. The CDR3 spells CASSPIRTGGSGNTIYF. The CDR3 coding sequence is TGTGCCAGCTCACCCATCAGGACAGGCGGCTCTGGAAACACCATATATTTT. Full variable domain (missing parts from reference TRBV18 and TRBJ1-3): NAGVMQNPRHLVRRRGQEARLRCSPMKGHSHVYWYRQLPEEGLKFMVYLQKENIIDESGMPKERFSAEFPKEGPSILRIQQVVRGDSAAYFCASSPIRTGGSGNTIYFGEGSWLTVV.